The 6 T cell receptor beta chains below all came from one sample that was sequenced in a study of blood T cells in healthy people across ages. The use of a sample-barcoded 5' primer and a J-beta primer mix characterized a second PCR of 7 to 11 cycles. Each CDR3 protein gets one entry after TCRdb re-called the 5' RACE reads with MiXCR. The sample yields about 650,000 distinct CDR3 sequences, more than 45% seen once. What was sequenced was blood. Receptors were obtained from a woman older than 75 in good health.

Points on this clonotype: A much larger clonotype is one base distant, so this may be a read error. The chain links TRBV6-6 to TRBJ2-5; 11 bases are a match to TRBD2. This CDR3 comprises 16 residues. The germline V gene has CDR1 MNHNY and CDR2 SVGAGI (reference sequence). Trimming cost V 6 bases and J 11 bases; bases outside gene matches: 17. Here the CDR3 DNA reads TGTGCCAGCAGCGATCTAGCGGGGGGAGGCTACAATGAGCAGTACTTC. Its protein is CASSDLAGGGYNEQYF.

The rearrangement uses TRBV7-3 and TRBJ2-2; D gene uncertain. V dropped 5 bases and J dropped 3 bases, with 10 bases sitting between them. The length of the CDR3 is 14 residues. Germline CDR1 and CDR2: SGHTA and FQGTGA. CDR3 amino acids: CASSPTRHTGELFF. For the CDR3, the DNA is TGTGCCAGCAGCCCGACGCGACACACCGGGGAGCTGTTTTTT.

The CDR3 is CASIPGHGDTEAFF. The DNA for the CDR3 is TGTGCCAGCATCCCGGGACATGGGGACACTGAAGCTTTCTTT. V gene TRBV6-6 combines with J gene TRBJ1-1; D is possibly TRBD1 (6 bases). The V gene lost 7 bases and the J gene lost 3 bases, with 15 bases spanning the gap. This CDR3 comprises 14 residues. Germline CDR1 reads MNHNY; CDR2 reads SVGAGI (reference sequence).

This clonotype was observed at least ten times. V usage is TRBV29-1 and J usage is TRBJ2-6; no firm D call. The CDR3 is 13 amino acids. Germline-derived CDR1 and CDR2 are SQVTM and ANQGSEA. V lost 3 bases and J lost 1, with 4 bases in between. Here the CDR3 DNA reads TGCAGCGTTGACGGTTCTGGGGCCAACGTCCTGACTTTC. This codes for CSVDGSGANVLTF.

The chain recombines TRBV6-2 or TRBV6-3 with TRBJ2-1, with D possibly matching TRBD2 (6 bases). The CDR3 extends over 14 amino acids. Germline V gives CDR1 MNHEY, CDR2 SVGEGT. V gave up 6 bases and J gave up 5 bases, with 14 bases separating them. The CDR3 loop reads CASRPAGRDNEQFF. The CDR3 DNA is TGTGCCAGCAGACCCGCGGGGCGAGACAATGAGCAGTTCTTC.

The V and J genes are TRBV4-3 and TRBJ1-5; possibly TRBD1 for D (5 bases). The CDR3 runs to 13 residues. Per germline, CDR1 LGHNA and CDR2 YSLEER. The V gene lost 0 bases and the J gene lost 6 bases, with 6 bases spanning the gap. The CDR3 bases are TGCGCCAGCAGCCAAGATCAGGGTCAGCCCCAGCATTTT. It is translated as CASSQDQGQPQHF.